These 10 T cell receptor beta chains were sequenced from one sample in a study of T cells after yellow fever vaccination. TCRdb itself ran the 5' RACE reads through MiXCR, one entry per CDR3 protein. The top ten hold about 14% of the sample, which has approximately 550,000 distinct CDR3 sequences, approximately 13% seen once. Sequenced here: PBMCs, sampled on the day of the yellow fever booster vaccination. These receptors were taken from a man younger than 40 who received the YFV17D yellow fever vaccine.

The chain links TRBV3-1 to TRBJ2-3; D ambiguous. V shed 8 bases and J shed 6 bases, with 12 bases lying between them. This CDR3 is built from 12 residues. Germline V gives CDR1 LGHDT, CDR2 YNNKEL (reference sequence). CDR3 residues: CASGFGADTQYF. The CDR3, as DNA: TGTGCCAGCGGCTTTGGTGCGGATACGCAGTATTTT.

This clonotype was seen only a few times. This chain uses TRBV5-1 with TRBJ1-4; D is undetermined. The V gene's germline CDR1 is SGHRS and CDR2 YFSETQ. The CDR3 loop spans 15 amino acids. Between the trimmed V and J ends, which lost 1 base and 8 bases, there was a span of 15 bases. The CDR3 DNA follows: TGCGCCAGCAGCTTGATCCACCCTTTAAACGAAAAACTGTTTTTT. This translates into CASSLIHPLNEKLFF. The whole variable domain, remainder taken from reference TRBV5-1 and TRBJ1-4, is KAGVTQTPRYLIKTRGQQVTLSCSPISGHRSVSWYQQTPGQGLQFLFEYFSETQRNKGNFPGRFSGRQFSNSRSEMNVSTLELGDSALYLCASSLIHPLNEKLFFGSGTQLSVL.

The sample holds many counts of this clonotype. The J gene is TRBJ2-5, the V gene TRBV15, with 9 bases fitting TRBD2. The CDR3 totals 15 residues. Germline V CDR1 and CDR2: LNHNV, YYDKDF (reference sequence). The J segment lost 5 bases and the V segment lost 3 bases, leaving 7 bases of the junction unmatched. The CDR3 sequence is CATSRIAGEWETQYF. The CDR3 DNA is TGTGCCACCAGCAGGATAGCGGGAGAGTGGGAGACCCAGTACTTC. Together with reference TRBV15 and TRBJ2-5, the CDR3 gives the full variable domain: DAMVIQNPRYQVTQFGKPVTLSCSQTLNHNVMYWYQQKSSQAPKLLFHYYDKDFNNEADTPDNFQSRRPNTSFCFLDIRSPGLGDTAMYLCATSRIAGEWETQYFGPGTRLLVL.

This clonotype was found a few times. The chain links TRBV7-2 to TRBJ1-5, with D hard to call. CDR3 size: 13 residues. The V and J ends lost 4 bases and 6 bases respectively, with 10 bases between them. Germline CDR1 and CDR2: SGHTA and FQGNSA. The DNA of the CDR3 is TGTGCCAGCAGCTCCTTGGGTAGTCAGCCCCAGCATTTT. Protein: CASSSLGSQPQHF.

This clonotype has only a few counts. This rearrangement joins TRBV4-3 to TRBJ2-5; D may be TRBD2 (5 bases). The CDR3 runs to 15 residues. V gave up 3 bases and J gave up 9 bases, with 20 bases separating them. Germline lookup yields CDR1 LGHNA and CDR2 YSLEER. DNA of the CDR3: TGCGCCAGCAGCCACGGGGAAATTCGGGGTGAGGCCCAGTACTTC. Protein sequence: CASSHGEIRGEAQYF.

This chain joins TRBV5-5 and TRBJ2-2, with a possible D match to TRBD1 (7 bases). Trimming removed 3 bases from V and 0 bases from J, with 15 bases in between. In germline, CDR1 is SGHKS, CDR2 YYEKEE (reference sequence). The CDR3 spans 17 residues. DNA of the CDR3: TGTGCCAGCAGCTCTTGGGCAGGGGGGCCGAACACCGGGGAGCTGTTTTTT. Translating it yields CASSSWAGGPNTGELFF. Complete variable domain (other parts from reference TRBV5-5 and TRBJ2-2): DAGVTQSPTHLIKTRGQQVTLRCSPISGHKSVSWYQQVLGQGPQFIFQYYEKEERGRGNFPDRFSARQFPNYSSELNVNALLLGDSALYLCASSSWAGGPNTGELFFGEGSRLTVL.

The chain links TRBV18 to TRBJ2-5; possibly TRBD1 for D (5 bases). The CDR3 is made up of 13 amino acids. Germline CDR1 KGHSH, CDR2 LQKENI. Trimming took 3 bases from V and 3 from J, leaving 8 bases between them. CDR3 loop: CASSPPREETQYF. In nucleotides, the CDR3 is TGTGCCAGCTCACCGCCCAGGGAAGAGACCCAGTACTTC.

Only a few counts were recorded for this clonotype. The CDR3 loop is CASSLAFRTGGSEQYF. The DNA of the CDR3 is TGCGCCAGCAGCCTAGCCTTTCGGACAGGGGGCTCCGAGCAGTACTTC. The gene calls are TRBV5-1 and TRBJ2-7, with 11 bases aligning to TRBD1. The CDR3 totals 16 residues. After removal of 4 bases from V and 6 bases from J, the junction contained 12 bases not matched to a gene. CDR1 is SGHRS and CDR2 is YFSETQ in the germline V gene.

The CDR3 DNA follows: TGTGCCAGCAGTTCCCGATGGATCTCCACAGATACGCAGTATTTT. Encoded protein: CASSSRWISTDTQYF. The V call is TRBV27, the J call TRBJ2-3; D unclear. The CDR3 has 15 amino acids. Per the germline V gene, CDR1 is MNHEY and CDR2 is SMNVEV (reference sequence). Trimming removed 4 bases at V and 2 bases at J, with 13 bases between.

V gene TRBV20-1 combines with J gene TRBJ2-7, with D tentatively TRBD2 (5 bases). Germline CDR1 reads DFQATT; CDR2 reads SNEGSKA (reference sequence). V was cut by 1 base and J by 1 base, with 11 bases left in between. The CDR3 is made up of 14 amino acids. The CDR3 region is CSARVTRRSYEQYF. The CDR3 DNA follows: TGCAGTGCTAGAGTAACTAGACGGTCCTACGAGCAGTACTTC.